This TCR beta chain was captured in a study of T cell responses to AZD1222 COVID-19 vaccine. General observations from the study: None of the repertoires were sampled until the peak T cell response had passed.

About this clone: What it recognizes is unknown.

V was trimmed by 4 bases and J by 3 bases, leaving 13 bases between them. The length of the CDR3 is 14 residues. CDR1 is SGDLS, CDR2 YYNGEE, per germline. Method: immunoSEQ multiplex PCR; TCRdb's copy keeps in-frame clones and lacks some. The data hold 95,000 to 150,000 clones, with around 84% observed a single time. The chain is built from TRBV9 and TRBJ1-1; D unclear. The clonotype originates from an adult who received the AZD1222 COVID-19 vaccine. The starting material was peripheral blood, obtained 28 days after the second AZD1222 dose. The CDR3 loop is CASSPRADYTEAFF. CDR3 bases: TGTGCCAGCAGCCCCCGAGCGGATTACACTGAAGCTTTCTTT.